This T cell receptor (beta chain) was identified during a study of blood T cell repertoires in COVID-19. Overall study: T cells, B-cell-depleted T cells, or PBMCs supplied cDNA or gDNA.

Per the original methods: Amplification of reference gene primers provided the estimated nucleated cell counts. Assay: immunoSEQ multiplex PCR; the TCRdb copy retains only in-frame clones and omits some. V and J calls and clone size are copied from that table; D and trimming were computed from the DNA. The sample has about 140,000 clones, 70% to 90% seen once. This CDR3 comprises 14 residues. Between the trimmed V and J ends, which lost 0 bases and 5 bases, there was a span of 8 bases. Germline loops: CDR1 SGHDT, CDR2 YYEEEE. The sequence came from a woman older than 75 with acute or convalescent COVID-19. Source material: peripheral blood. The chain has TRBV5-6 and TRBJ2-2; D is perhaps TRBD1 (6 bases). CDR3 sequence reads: CASSLGQGTGELFF. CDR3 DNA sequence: TGTGCCAGCAGCTTGGGTCAGGGGACCGGGGAGCTGTTTTTT.